This TCR beta chain derives from a study of T cell repertoires in cytomegalovirus infection. Turning to the study itself: Selection of CMV epitopes for the study included recently identified HLA-C-restricted and well-studied HLA-B-restricted ones. Shared public TCR beta signatures pointed to both CMV infection and a matching HLA type. Study-wide findings and caveats: Identification of carriers of CMV plus the relevant HLA was achieved through cumulative public TCR beta family frequency.

The germline CDR1 and CDR2 sequences are MNHEY and SVGEGT. Deletions cut 6 bases from V and 9 bases from J, with 9 bases between. This CDR3 spans 11 amino acids. Using its own MiXCR run on the reads, TCRdb lists one record per CDR3 protein. The table has approximately 1,000,000 distinct CDR3 sequences, roughly 30% seen once. A remark on this clonotype: Its antigen is still unknown. Since a much larger clone is just one base distant, this may be a read error.

The chain combines TRBV6-2 or TRBV6-3 with TRBJ2-1; D uncertain. Source: cultured CD8+ T cells from PBMCs, taken from culture after CMV antigen stimulation. This clonotype was obtained from a human donor in good health (CMV status not recorded). Some clones in this sample may be carry-over from other donors' samples. CDR3 coding DNA: TGTGCCAGCAGAGTAGGGCTTGAGCAGTTCTTC. It codes for CASRVGLEQFF.